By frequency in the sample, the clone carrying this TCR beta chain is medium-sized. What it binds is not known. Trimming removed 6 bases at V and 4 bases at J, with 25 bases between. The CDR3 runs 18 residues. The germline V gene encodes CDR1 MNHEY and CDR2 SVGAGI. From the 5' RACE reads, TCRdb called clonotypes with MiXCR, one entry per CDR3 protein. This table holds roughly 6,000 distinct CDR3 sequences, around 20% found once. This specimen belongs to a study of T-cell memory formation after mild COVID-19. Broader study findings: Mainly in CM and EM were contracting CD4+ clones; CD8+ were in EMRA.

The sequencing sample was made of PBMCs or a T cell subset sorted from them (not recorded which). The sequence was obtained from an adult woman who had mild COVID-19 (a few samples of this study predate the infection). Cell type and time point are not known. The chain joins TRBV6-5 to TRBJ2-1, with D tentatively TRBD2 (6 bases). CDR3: CASSFLRTGLRRYNEQFF. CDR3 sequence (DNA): TGTGCCAGCAGCTTCCTCCGCACGGGACTCCGGAGATACAATGAGCAGTTCTTC.